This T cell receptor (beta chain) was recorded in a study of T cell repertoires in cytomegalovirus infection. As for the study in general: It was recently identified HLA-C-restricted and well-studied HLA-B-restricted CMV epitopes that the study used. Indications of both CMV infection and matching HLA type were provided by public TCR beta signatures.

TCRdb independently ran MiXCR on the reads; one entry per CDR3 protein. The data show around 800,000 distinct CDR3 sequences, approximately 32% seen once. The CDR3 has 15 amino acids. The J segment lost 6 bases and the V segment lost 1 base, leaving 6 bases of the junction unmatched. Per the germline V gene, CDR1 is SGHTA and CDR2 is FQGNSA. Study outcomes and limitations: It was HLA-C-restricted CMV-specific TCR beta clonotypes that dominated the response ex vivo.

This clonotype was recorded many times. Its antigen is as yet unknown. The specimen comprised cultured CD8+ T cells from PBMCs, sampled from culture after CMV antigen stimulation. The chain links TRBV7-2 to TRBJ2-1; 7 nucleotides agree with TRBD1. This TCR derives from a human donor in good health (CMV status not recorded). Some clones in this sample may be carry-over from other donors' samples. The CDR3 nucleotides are TGTGCCAGCAGCTTAGAGGTTGGGACAGCCAATGAGCAGTTCTTC. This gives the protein CASSLEVGTANEQFF. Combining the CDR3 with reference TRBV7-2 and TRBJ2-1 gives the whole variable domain GAGVSQSPSNKVTEKGKDVELRCDPISGHTALYWYRQSLGQGLEFLIYFQGNSAPDKSGLPSDRFSAERTGGSVSTLTIQRTQQEDSAVYLCASSLEVGTANEQFFGPGTRLTVL.